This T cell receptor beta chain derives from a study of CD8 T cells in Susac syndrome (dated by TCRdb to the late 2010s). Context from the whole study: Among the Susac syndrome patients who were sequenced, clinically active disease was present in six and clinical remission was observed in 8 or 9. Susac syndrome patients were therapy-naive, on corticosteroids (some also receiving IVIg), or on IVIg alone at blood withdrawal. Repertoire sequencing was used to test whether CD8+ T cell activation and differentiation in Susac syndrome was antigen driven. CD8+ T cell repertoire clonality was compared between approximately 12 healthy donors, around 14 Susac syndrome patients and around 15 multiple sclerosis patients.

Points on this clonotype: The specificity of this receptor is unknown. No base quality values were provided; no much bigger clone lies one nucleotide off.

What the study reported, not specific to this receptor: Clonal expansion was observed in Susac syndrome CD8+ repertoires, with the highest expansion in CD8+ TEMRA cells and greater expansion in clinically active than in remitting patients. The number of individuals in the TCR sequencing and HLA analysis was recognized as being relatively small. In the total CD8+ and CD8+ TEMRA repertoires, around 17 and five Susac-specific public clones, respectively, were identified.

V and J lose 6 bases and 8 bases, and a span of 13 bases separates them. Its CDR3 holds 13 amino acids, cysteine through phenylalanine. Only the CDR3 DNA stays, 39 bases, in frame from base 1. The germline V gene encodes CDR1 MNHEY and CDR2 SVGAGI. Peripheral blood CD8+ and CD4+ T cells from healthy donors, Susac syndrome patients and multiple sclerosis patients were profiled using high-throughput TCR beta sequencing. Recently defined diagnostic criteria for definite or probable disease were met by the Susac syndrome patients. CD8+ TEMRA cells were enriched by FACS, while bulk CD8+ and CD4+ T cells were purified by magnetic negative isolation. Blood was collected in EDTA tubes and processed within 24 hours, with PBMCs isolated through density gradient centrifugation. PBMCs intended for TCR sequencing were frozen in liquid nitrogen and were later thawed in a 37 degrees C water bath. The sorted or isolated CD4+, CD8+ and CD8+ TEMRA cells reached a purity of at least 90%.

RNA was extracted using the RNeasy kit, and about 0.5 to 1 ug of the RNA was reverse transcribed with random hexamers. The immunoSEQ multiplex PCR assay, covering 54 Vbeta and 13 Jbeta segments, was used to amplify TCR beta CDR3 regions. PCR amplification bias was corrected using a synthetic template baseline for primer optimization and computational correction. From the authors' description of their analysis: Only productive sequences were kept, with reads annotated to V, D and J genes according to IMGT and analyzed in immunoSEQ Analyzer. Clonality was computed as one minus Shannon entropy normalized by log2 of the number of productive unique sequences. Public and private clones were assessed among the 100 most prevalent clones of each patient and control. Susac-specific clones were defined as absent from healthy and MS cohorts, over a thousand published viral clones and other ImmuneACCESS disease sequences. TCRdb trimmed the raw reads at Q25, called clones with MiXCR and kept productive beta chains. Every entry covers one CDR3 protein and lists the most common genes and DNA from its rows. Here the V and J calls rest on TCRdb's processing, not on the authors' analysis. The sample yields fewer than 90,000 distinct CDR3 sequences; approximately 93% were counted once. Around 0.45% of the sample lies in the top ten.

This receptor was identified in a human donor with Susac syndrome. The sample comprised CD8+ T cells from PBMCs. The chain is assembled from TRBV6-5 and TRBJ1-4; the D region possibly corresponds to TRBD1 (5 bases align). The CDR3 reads CASRAGTVEKLFF. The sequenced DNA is TGTGCCAGCAGAGCCGGGACGGTGGAAAAACTGTTTTTT.